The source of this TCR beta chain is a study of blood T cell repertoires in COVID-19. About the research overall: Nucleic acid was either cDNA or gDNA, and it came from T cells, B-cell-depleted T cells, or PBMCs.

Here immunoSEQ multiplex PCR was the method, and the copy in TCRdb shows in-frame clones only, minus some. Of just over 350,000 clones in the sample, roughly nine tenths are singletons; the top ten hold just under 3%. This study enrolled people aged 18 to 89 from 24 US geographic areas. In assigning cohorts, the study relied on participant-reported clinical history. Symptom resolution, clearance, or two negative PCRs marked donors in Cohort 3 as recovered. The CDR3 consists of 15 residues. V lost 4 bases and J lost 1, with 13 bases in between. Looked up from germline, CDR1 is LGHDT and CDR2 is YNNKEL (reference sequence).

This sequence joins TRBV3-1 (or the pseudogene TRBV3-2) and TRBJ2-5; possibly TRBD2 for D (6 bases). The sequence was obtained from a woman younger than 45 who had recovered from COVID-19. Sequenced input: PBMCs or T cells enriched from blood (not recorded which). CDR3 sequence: CASSPLAASQETQYF. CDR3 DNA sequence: TGTGCCAGCAGCCCATTAGCGGCTTCCCAAGAGACCCAGTACTTC.